This entry concerns a single TCR beta chain. The sample belongs to a study of cytomegalovirus exposure and HLA in healthy donors. With V trimmed by 3 bases and J by 11 bases, 3 bases remained unmatched. The CDR3 is 11 residues long. Germline V gene lookup returns CDR1 SGHDN and CDR2 FVKESK. This PCR relied on a set of 60 Vbeta primers and 13 Jbeta primers. Data came from immunoSEQ multiplex PCR; TCRdb stores just in-frame clones and leaves some out. The sample consists of about 130,000 clones, 83% of them appearing once. Sample: PBMCs. This clonotype originated in a girl aged 2 to 10 in good health and CMV-seronegative. This chain joins TRBV14 and TRBJ2-5; TRBD2 matches 7 bases. The CDR3 here is CASSHASGQYF. The CDR3 bases are TGTGCCAGCAGCCACGCTAGCGGACAGTACTTC. Supplemented by reference TRBV14 and TRBJ2-5, the full variable domain reads EAGVTQFPSHSVIEKGQTVTLRCDPISGHDNLYWYRRVMGKEIKFLLHFVKESKQDESGMPNNRFLAERTGGTYSTLKVQPAELEDSGVYFCASSHASGQYFGPGTRLLVL.